This TCR beta chain came from a study of T cells in women clearing cervical HPV infection. About this clone: The read finishes 3 residues shy of the CDR3 end, and the germline J gene is used to complete it.

Sequencing was performed with immunoSEQ multiplex PCR; in TCRdb, only in-frame clones are kept and a portion is missing. This repertoire includes tens of thousands of clones. The CDR3 is 16 residues long. In germline, CDR1 is SGHTA, CDR2 FQGTGA. Sequenced input: blood buffy coat. The chain is built from TRBV7-3 and TRBJ1-2; D gene ambiguous. This receptor was taken from a woman between 18 and 70 years old with a cervical HPV16 infection that either progressed to CIN3+ or cleared (not recorded which). The part of the CDR3 DNA that was read is TGTGCCAGCAGTACTGGACTGCCTTCTAGCACAGATACC. Its translation is CASSTGLPSSTDT. The whole CDR3 is CASSTGLPSSTDTYTF. The full variable domain, in which reference TRBV7-3 and TRBJ1-2 provide the parts outside the CDR3, is GAGVSQTPSNKVTEKGKYVELRCDPISGHTALYWYRQSLGQGPEFLIYFQGTGAADDSGLPNDRFFAVRPEGSVSTLKIQRTERGDSAVYLCASSTGLPSSTDTYTFGSGTRLTVV.